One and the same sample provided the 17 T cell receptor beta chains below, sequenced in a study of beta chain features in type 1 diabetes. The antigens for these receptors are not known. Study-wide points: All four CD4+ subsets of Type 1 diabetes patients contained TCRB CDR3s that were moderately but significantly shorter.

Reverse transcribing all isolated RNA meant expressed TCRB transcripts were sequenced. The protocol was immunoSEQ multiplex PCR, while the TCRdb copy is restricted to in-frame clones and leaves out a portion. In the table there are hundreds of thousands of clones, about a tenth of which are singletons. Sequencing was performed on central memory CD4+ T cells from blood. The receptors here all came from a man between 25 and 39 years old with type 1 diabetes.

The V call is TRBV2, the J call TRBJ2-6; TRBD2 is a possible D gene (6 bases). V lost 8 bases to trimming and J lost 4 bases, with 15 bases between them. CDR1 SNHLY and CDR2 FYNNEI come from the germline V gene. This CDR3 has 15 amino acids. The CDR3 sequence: CASEGKGLGANVLTF. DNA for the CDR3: TGTGCCAGCGAGGGAAAAGGACTAGGGGCCAACGTCCTGACTTTC.

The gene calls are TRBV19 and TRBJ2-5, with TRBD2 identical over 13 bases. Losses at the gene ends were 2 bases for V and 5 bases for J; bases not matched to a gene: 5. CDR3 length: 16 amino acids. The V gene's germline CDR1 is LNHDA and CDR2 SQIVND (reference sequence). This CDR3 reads CASSIMGTSGAETQYF. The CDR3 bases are TGTGCCAGTAGTATAATGGGGACTAGCGGGGCCGAGACCCAGTACTTC. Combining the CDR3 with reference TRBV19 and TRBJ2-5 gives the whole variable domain DGGITQSPKYLFRKEGQNVTLSCEQNLNHDAMYWYRQDPGQGLRLIYYSQIVNDFQKGDIAEGYSVSREKKESFPLTVTSAQKNPTAFYLCASSIMGTSGAETQYFGPGTRLLVL.

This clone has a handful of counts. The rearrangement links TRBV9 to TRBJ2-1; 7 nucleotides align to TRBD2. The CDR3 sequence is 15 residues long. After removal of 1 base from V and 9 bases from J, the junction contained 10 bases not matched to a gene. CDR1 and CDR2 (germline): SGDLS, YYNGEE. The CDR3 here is CASSVSPQGGSEQFF. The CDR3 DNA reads TGTGCCAGCAGCGTATCCCCCCAGGGAGGGAGTGAGCAGTTCTTC.

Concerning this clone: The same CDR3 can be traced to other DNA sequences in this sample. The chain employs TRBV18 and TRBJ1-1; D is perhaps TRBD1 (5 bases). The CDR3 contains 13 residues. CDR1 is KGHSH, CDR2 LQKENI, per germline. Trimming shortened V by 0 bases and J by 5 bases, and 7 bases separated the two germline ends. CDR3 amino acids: CASSPPGGTEAFF. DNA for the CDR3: TGTGCCAGCTCACCACCGGGGGGAACTGAAGCTTTCTTT.

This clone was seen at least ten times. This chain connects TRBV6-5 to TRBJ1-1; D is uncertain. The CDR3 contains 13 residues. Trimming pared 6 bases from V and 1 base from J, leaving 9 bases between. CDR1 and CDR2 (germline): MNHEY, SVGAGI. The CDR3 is CASRDRGNTEAFF. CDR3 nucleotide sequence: TGTGCCAGCAGAGACCGGGGGAACACTGAAGCTTTCTTT.

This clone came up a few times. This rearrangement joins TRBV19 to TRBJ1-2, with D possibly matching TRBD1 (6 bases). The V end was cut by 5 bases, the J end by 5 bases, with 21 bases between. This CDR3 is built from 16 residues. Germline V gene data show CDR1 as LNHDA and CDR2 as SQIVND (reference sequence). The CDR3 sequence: CASSLNTGLGTYGYTF. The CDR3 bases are TGTGCCAGTAGTCTGAATACGGGACTCGGGACATATGGCTACACCTTC.

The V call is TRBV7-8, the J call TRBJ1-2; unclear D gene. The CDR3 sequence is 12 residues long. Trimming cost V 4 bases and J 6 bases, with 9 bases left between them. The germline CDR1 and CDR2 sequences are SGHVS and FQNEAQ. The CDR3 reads CASSYHRDGYTF. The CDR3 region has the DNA TGTGCCAGCAGCTACCATCGGGATGGCTACACCTTC.

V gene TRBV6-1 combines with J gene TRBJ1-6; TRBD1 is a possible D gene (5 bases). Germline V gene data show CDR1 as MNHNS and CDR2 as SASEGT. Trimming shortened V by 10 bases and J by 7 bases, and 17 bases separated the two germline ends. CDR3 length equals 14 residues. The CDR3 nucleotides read TGTGCCACCACCGGGACGGAGAGAAATTCACCCCTCCACTTT. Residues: CATTGTERNSPLHF.

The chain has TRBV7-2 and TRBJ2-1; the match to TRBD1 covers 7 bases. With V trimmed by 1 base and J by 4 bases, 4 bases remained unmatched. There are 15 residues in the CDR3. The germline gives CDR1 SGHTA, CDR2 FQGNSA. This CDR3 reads CASSLDQGVYNEQFF. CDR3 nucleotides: TGTGCCAGCAGCTTAGATCAGGGGGTATACAATGAGCAGTTCTTC.

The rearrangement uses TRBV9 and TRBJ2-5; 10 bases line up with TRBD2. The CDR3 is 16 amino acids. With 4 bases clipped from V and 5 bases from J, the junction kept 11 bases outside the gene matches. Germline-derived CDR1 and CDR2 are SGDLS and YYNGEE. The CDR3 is CASSPQILAGRETQYF. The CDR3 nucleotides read TGTGCCAGCAGCCCGCAGATACTAGCGGGGAGGGAGACCCAGTACTTC.

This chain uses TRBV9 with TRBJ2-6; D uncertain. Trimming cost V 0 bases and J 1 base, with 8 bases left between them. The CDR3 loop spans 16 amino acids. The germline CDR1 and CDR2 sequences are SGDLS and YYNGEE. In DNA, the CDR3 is TGTGCCAGCAGCGTAGGTCGGTTATCTGGGGCCAACGTCCTGACTTTC. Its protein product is CASSVGRLSGANVLTF. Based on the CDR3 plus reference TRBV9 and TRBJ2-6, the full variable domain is DSGVTQTPKHLITATGQRVTLRCSPRSGDLSVYWYQQSLDQGLQFLIQYYNGEERAKGNILERFSAQQFPDLHSELNLSSLELGDSALYFCASSVGRLSGANVLTFGAGSRLTVL.

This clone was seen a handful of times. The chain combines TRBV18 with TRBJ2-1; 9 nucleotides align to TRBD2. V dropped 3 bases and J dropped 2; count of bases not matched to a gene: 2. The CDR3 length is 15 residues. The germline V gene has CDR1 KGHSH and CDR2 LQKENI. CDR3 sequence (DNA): TGTGCCAGCTCACCTCTAGCGGGGACCTACAATGAGCAGTTCTTC. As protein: CASSPLAGTYNEQFF.

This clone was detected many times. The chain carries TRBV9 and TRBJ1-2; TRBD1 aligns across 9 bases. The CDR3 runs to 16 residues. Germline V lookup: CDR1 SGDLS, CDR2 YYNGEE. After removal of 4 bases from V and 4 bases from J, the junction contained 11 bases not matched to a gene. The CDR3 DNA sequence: TGTGCCAGCAGCACGGGACAGGGACCTACCGCCTATGGCTACACCTTC. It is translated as CASSTGQGPTAYGYTF.

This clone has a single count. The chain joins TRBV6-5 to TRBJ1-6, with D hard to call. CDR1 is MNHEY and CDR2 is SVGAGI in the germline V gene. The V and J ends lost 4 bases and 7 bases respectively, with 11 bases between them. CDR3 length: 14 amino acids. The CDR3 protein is CASSFGMGNSPLHF. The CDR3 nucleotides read TGTGCCAGCAGTTTCGGGATGGGCAATTCACCCCTCCACTTT.

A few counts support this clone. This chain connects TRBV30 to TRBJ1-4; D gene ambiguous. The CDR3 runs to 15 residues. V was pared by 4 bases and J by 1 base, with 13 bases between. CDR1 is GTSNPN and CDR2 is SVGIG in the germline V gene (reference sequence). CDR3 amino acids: CAWNSGDVTNEKLFF. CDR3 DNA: TGTGCCTGGAATAGTGGCGACGTAACTAATGAAAAACTGTTTTTT.

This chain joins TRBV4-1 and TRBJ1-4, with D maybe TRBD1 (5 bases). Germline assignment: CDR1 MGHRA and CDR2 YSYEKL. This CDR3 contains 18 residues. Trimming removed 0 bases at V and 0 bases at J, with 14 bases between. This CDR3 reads CASSQEWAQASTNEKLFF. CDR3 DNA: TGCGCCAGCAGCCAAGAGTGGGCACAGGCTTCAACTAATGAAAAACTGTTTTTT.

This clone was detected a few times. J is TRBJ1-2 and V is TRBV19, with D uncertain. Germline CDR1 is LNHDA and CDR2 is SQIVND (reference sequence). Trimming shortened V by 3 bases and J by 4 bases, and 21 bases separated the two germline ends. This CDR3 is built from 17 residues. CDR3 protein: CASSIITTQILVYGYTF. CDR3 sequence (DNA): TGTGCCAGTAGTATTATCACAACTCAAATCCTCGTCTATGGCTACACCTTC.